The 5 T cell receptor beta chains below were found in one sample sequenced in a study of T-cell memory formation after mild COVID-19. TCRdb itself ran the 5' RACE reads through MiXCR, one entry per CDR3 protein. Found here are hundreds of thousands of distinct CDR3 sequences, roughly 21% of them singletons; the top ten hold about 8.7%. The specimen sequenced was PBMCs or a T cell subset sorted from them (not recorded which). Receptor source: an adult woman who had mild COVID-19 (a few samples of this study predate the infection). Cell type and time point are not known.

CDR3 in amino acids: CASSQGSQGVTEAFF. The CDR3 DNA follows: TGTGCCAGCAGCCAAGGTAGCCAGGGTGTCACTGAAGCTTTCTTT. V and J are TRBV3-1 and TRBJ1-1; tentative D call: TRBD1 (5 bases). Deletions cut 1 base from V and 4 bases from J, with 13 bases between. Germline CDR1 LGHDT, CDR2 YNNKEL (reference sequence). This CDR3 comprises 15 residues.

For this clonotype: As the CDR3 is not closed by the conserved phenylalanine or tryptophan, this likely results from a read error. This chain uses TRBV18 with TRBJ1-1; no clear D gene. The CDR3 totals 12 residues. The V gene's germline CDR1 is KGHSH and CDR2 LQKENI. Trimming left V 6 bases short and J 4 bases short, with 9 bases between. The CDR3 nucleotides read TGTGCCAGCTCCGCGGTGGGCACTGAAGCTTTCCTT. Protein: CASSAVGTEAFL.

The V call is TRBV5-5, the J call TRBJ2-7; the match to TRBD1 covers 12 bases. The junction had 3 bases not matched to a gene; V was cut back by 3 bases and J by 5 bases. The CDR3 contains 14 residues. Germline V CDR1 and CDR2: SGHKS, YYEKEE (reference sequence). The CDR3 DNA sequence: TGTGCCAGCAGCTGGGGACAGGGGGCTGACGAGCAGTACTTC. Translating it yields CASSWGQGADEQYF. Looking up the rest from reference TRBV5-5 and TRBJ2-7 gives the full variable domain: DAGVTQSPTHLIKTRGQQVTLRCSPISGHKSVSWYQQVLGQGPQFIFQYYEKEERGRGNFPDRFSARQFPNYSSELNVNALLLGDSALYLCASSWGQGADEQYFGPGTRLTVT.

The table lists this clonotype with a few counts. An end of the junction differs from the germline gene, which may be a read error. The chain joins TRBV9 to TRBJ2-1, with D tentatively TRBD2 (5 bases). The CDR3 extends over 15 amino acids. Germline V lookup: CDR1 SGDLS, CDR2 YYNGEE. This CDR3 is CASSREGSPYDEQFF. CDR3 bases: TGTGCCAGCAGCAGAGAAGGGAGCCCCTACGATGAGCAGTTCTTC.

The table lists this clonotype with a count of one. V and J are TRBV12-3 or TRBV12-4 and TRBJ1-2; D unclear. This CDR3 comprises 12 residues. V lost 7 bases and J lost 3, with 9 bases in between. In nucleotides, the CDR3 is TGTGCCAGCAACGGACCGGACTATGGCTACACCTTC. This translates into CASNGPDYGYTF.